Listed below are T cell receptor beta chains from one sample, sequenced in a study of glioma-infiltrating T cells after dendritic cell vaccination. The protocol was immunoSEQ multiplex PCR, while the TCRdb copy is restricted to in-frame clones and leaves out a portion. The sample contains 50,000 to 60,000 clones, around 85% of which appear only once. Sequencing used blood, obtained after dendritic cell vaccination. The receptors were sampled from a human donor with glioblastoma. The conserved cysteine and the conserved F or W are not part of the CDR3 here.

j_call v_call cdr3_aa
TRBJ2-1 TRBV5-1 ASSFSGGTYNEQF
TRBJ2-3 TRBV5-1 ASSMTGALTDTQY
TRBJ1-1 TRBV5-4 ASSLARQSEAF
TRBJ2-5 TRBV5-1 ASSLGTEQETQY
TRBJ1-4 TRBV2 ASTMAGQADEKLF
TRBJ2-3 TRBV7-2 ASTGADTQY
TRBJ1-2 TRBV18 ASSPPVRAGGLYGYT
TRBJ2-1 TRBV4-1 ASSQGAGGPGEQF
TRBJ2-1 TRBV18 ASSPAMGAASNEQF
TRBJ2-7 TRBV7-8 ASSSLAVSSYEQY
TRBJ2-7 TRBV7-2 ASSSSVGPYEQY
TRBJ2-7 TRBV7-6 ASSLAGGTGSYEQY
TRBJ2-7 TRBV30 AWSGQHYEQY
TRBJ2-3 TRBV5-1 ASNLAGGRTDTQY
TRBJ2-5 TRBV14 ASSQVVGYQETQY
TRBJ2-1 TRBV6-4 ASSLTAGLAADEQF
TRBJ2-7 TRBV10-3 AISELGAEQY
TRBJ2-5 TRBV18 ASSPKTVGLQETQY
TRBJ2-7 TRBV5-1 ASRERDRGIYEQY
TRBJ2-7 TRBV5-8 ASSLARQGAKGYYEQY
TRBJ2-7 TRBV25-1 ASQVAYEQY
TRBJ1-2 TRBV11-3 ASSPGSNYGYT
TRBJ2-5 TRBV18 ASTTLAGAQETQY
NA TRBV5-1 ASSPTSGTGEDEQY
TRBJ2-2 TRBV2 ASIPDRGAGELF
TRBJ1-3 TRBV5-4 ASILGNTIY
TRBJ2-2 TRBV6-4 ASGGQANTGELF
TRBJ1-2 TRBV7-2 ASSLTVNNYGYT
TRBJ2-7 TRBV4-2 ASSPLPGQGSYEQY
TRBJ1-4 TRBV13 ASSRGQGLEKLF
TRBJ1-2 TRBV4-1 ASSQERGTGYGYT
TRBJ2-7 TRBV6-5 ASSYSSLQAGGEQY
TRBJ1-2 TRBV19 ASSMNRVGYT
TRBJ2-7 TRBV13 ASSSPGQGLFEQY
TRBJ1-5 TRBV4-1 ASSQGTVFFNQPQH